This entry concerns a single T cell receptor (beta chain). In the study's own analysis: Researchers report that nucleated cell counts were estimated from reference gene primer amplification. Assay: immunoSEQ multiplex PCR; the TCRdb copy retains only in-frame clones and omits some. That table is the source of V, J and clone size, and D and trimming were worked out from the DNA. The data contain 55,000 to 65,000 clones, more than 85% of them singletons. The entry originates in a study of blood T cell repertoires in COVID-19. Looking at the study overall: From T cells, B-cell-depleted T cells, or PBMCs came the material, which was cDNA or gDNA.

V was pared by 2 bases and J by 6 bases, with 9 bases between. This CDR3 has 13 amino acids. The germline V gene encodes CDR1 SGHTA and CDR2 FQGNSA. The chain links TRBV7-2 to TRBJ2-3, with a weak D call TRBD2 (5 bases). The sequenced sample consisted of peripheral blood. This TCR derives from an elderly man in a cohort sampled during active COVID-19. The CDR3 coding sequence is TGTGCCAGCAGCTTAAGTGGGGAGGATACGCAGTATTTT. Protein sequence: CASSLSGEDTQYF. The whole variable domain, remainder taken from reference TRBV7-2 and TRBJ2-3, is GAGVSQSPSNKVTEKGKDVELRCDPISGHTALYWYRQSLGQGLEFLIYFQGNSAPDKSGLPSDRFSAERTGGSVSTLTIQRTQQEDSAVYLCASSLSGEDTQYFGPGTRLTVL.